This TCR beta chain appears in the sequencing data of a study of cytomegalovirus exposure and HLA in healthy donors. PCR employed 60 Vbeta and 13 Jbeta primers. Some clones are missing from TCRdb's copy, which holds only in-frame ones; the method was immunoSEQ multiplex PCR. The data hold 150,000 or so clones, with approximately 71% observed a single time. There are 16 residues in the CDR3. V is TRBV21-1 and J is TRBJ2-7; the DNA was not used to check the table's D call, TRBD2. TRBV21-1 is recorded as a pseudogene. The material sequenced was PBMCs. The sequence came from a man between 18 and 29 years old in good health and CMV-seropositive. The CDR3 bases are TGTGCCAGCACCCCAAAGGGGGGGGTATTCTCCTACGAGCAGTACTTC. This encodes CASTPKGGVFSYEQYF.